The 18 T cell receptor beta chains in this list originate from one sample, sequenced in a study of control samples from healthy donors and cancer patients. Profiled with immunoSEQ multiplex PCR; TCRdb holds only in-frame clones, not every one. The sample contains 120,000 or so clones, around 86% of which appear only once. Material for sequencing was blood. These receptors all stem from a man aged 35-49 years in good health.

J is TRBJ1-3 and V is TRBV7-2; D is ambiguous. There are 15 residues in the CDR3. Per germline, CDR1 SGHTA and CDR2 FQGNSA. V was clipped by 5 bases and J by 0 bases, with 11 bases between them. This chain's CDR3 is CASSLSPSSGNTIYF. Here the CDR3 DNA reads TGTGCCAGCAGCCTCTCCCCAAGCTCTGGAAACACCATATATTTT.

V gene TRBV5-6 combines with J gene TRBJ2-3; the match to TRBD2 covers 11 bases. Per the germline V gene, CDR1 is SGHDT and CDR2 is YYEEEE. This CDR3 region has 18 residues. The junction had 12 bases not matched to a gene; V was cut back by 4 bases and J by 2 bases. CDR3 in DNA: TGTGCCAGCAGCCCGGAATCCTTAGCGGGGGGGTCCACAGATACGCAGTATTTT. This codes for CASSPESLAGGSTDTQYF.

This chain connects TRBV12-3 or TRBV12-4 to TRBJ2-4, with D possibly TRBD1 on 5 matching bases. This CDR3 spans 13 amino acids. The ends were cut back, 3 bases at V and 9 bases at J, with 12 bases in the middle. CDR3 coding DNA: TGTGCCAGCAGTTTGAAGGGGTTTGGCATTCAGTACTTC. Its protein is CASSLKGFGIQYF.

The chain combines TRBV14 with TRBJ1-2; weak D call: TRBD1 (5 bases). V lost 2 bases, J lost 1 base, and 8 bases lay in between. CDR1 and CDR2 (germline): SGHDN, FVKESK. CDR3 size: 14 residues. The CDR3 sequence: CASSQQGHNYGYTF. In DNA form, the CDR3 reads TGTGCCAGCAGCCAACAGGGCCATAACTATGGCTACACCTTC. Filled out from reference TRBV14 and TRBJ1-2, the complete variable domain reads EAGVTQFPSHSVIEKGQTVTLRCDPISGHDNLYWYRRVMGKEIKFLLHFVKESKQDESGMPNNRFLAERTGGTYSTLKVQPAELEDSGVYFCASSQQGHNYGYTFGSGTRLTVV.

This chain uses TRBV7-2 with TRBJ1-1; D is unresolved. Germline V CDR1 and CDR2: SGHTA, FQGNSA. This CDR3 is 13 amino acids long. Trimming cost V 6 bases and J 1 base, with 9 bases left between them. CDR3 coding DNA: TGTGCCAGCAGTAAAAGACAGAACACTGAAGCTTTCTTT. Protein: CASSKRQNTEAFF. Based on the CDR3 plus reference TRBV7-2 and TRBJ1-1, the full variable domain is GAGVSQSPSNKVTEKGKDVELRCDPISGHTALYWYRQSLGQGLEFLIYFQGNSAPDKSGLPSDRFSAERTGGSVSTLTIQRTQQEDSAVYLCASSKRQNTEAFFGQGTRLTVV.

The chain recombines TRBV10-1 with TRBJ2-3, with D tentatively TRBD1 (5 bases). The V end lost 6 bases, the J end lost 6 bases, and 16 bases lay between the germline ends. Germline CDR1 reads WNHNN; CDR2 reads SYGVQD (reference sequence). The CDR3 totals 14 residues. CDR3 in DNA: TGCGCCAGCAGCGCCTCAGGGCCCCAGGATACGCAGTATTTT. Amino acid sequence: CASSASGPQDTQYF.

The rearrangement links TRBV7-9 to TRBJ2-2; weak D call: TRBD2 (6 bases). Looked up from germline, CDR1 is SEHNR and CDR2 is FQNEAQ (reference sequence). Deletions cut 3 bases from V and 5 bases from J, with 7 bases between. The CDR3 runs to 13 residues. This chain's CDR3 is CASSLGGTGELFF. The CDR3 region has the DNA TGTGCCAGCAGCTTGGGAGGAACCGGGGAGCTGTTTTTT.

The rearrangement uses TRBV7-9 and TRBJ1-6; no definite D call. Per the germline V gene, CDR1 is SEHNR and CDR2 is FQNEAQ (reference sequence). The CDR3 consists of 14 residues. V was trimmed by 3 bases and J by 5 bases, leaving 8 bases between them. DNA of the CDR3: TGTGCCAGCAGCTTCCTGGACCATAATTCACCCCTCCACTTT. It yields the protein CASSFLDHNSPLHF.

The V gene is TRBV6-2 or TRBV6-3, the J gene TRBJ1-6, with D perhaps TRBD1 (6 bases). CDR1 and CDR2 (germline): MNHEY, SVGEGT. The CDR3 covers 18 residues. The germline V and J ends were trimmed by 2 bases and 4 bases, with 18 bases remaining between them. CDR3 loop: CASSYTSPDSHYNSPLHF. The CDR3 nucleotides are TGTGCCAGCAGTTACACCTCTCCGGACAGTCATTATAATTCACCCCTCCACTTT.

This clone was detected only once. The chain has TRBV10-3 and TRBJ1-1; 8 bases match TRBD1. The CDR3 sequence is 15 residues long. J lost 4 bases, V lost 2 bases, and 6 bases had no gene match. The germline V gene encodes CDR1 ENHRY and CDR2 SYGVKD. As DNA, the CDR3 is TGTGCCATCAGTGAGCTTGGACAGGGTGGCACTGAAGCTTTCTTT. Translated, it gives CAISELGQGGTEAFF.

This clone was found once. The V and J genes are TRBV30 and TRBJ2-7; either TRBD1 or TRBD2 may supply D (5 bases each). There are 13 residues in the CDR3. Germline loops: CDR1 GTSNPN, CDR2 SVGIG (reference sequence). V was trimmed by 4 bases and J by 6 bases, leaving 16 bases between them. CDR3 region: CAWKGPLGREQYF. CDR3 sequence (DNA): TGTGCCTGGAAGGGACCCCTGGGGCGCGAGCAGTACTTC.

The chain joins TRBV25-1 to TRBJ1-2; 9 bases are a match to TRBD1. V gave up 5 bases and J gave up 7 bases; unmatched junction bases: 11. Germline CDR1 is MGHDK and CDR2 is SYGVNS. The CDR3 covers 15 residues. The CDR3 loop is CASSSRDREFGGYTF. The CDR3, as DNA: TGTGCCAGCAGTTCCCGGGACAGGGAATTTGGTGGCTACACCTTC.

This rearrangement joins TRBV14 to TRBJ1-6; possible D gene TRBD1, 5 bases. There are 14 residues in the CDR3. Germline V gene lookup returns CDR1 SGHDN and CDR2 FVKESK. V lost 6 bases and J 6 bases, leaving 12 bases between the germline ends. The chain's CDR3 is CASSDDSGNSPLHF. CDR3 DNA sequence: TGTGCCAGCAGTGACGACAGCGGTAATTCACCCCTCCACTTT.

This clone was recorded once. The chain uses TRBV2 and TRBJ1-1; 9 positions match TRBD1. The CDR3 contains 15 residues. The germline gives CDR1 SNHLY, CDR2 FYNNEI. V shed 4 bases, J shed 1 base, and the junction held 4 bases outside the gene matches. CDR3: CASSGQGVTNTEAFF. The CDR3 nucleotides are TGTGCCAGCAGTGGACAGGGGGTGACGAACACTGAAGCTTTCTTT.

This clone was seen more than once but under ten times. The rearrangement joins TRBV4-1 to TRBJ2-6; D is undetermined. Trimming cost V 3 bases and J 2 bases, with 11 bases left between them. CDR1 is MGHRA and CDR2 is YSYEKL in the germline V gene. The CDR3 is made up of 16 amino acids. The CDR3, as DNA: TGCGCCAGCAGCCACGACACAATCACTGGGGCCAACGTCCTGACTTTC. Its protein is CASSHDTITGANVLTF.

The genes are TRBV7-9 and TRBJ1-1, with D hard to call. CDR1 is SEHNR, CDR2 FQNEAQ, per germline (reference sequence). The CDR3 loop spans 12 amino acids. V lost 4 bases and J 6 bases, leaving 9 bases between the germline ends. In DNA, the CDR3 is TGTGCCAGCAGCTCGAGACCCTCTGAAGCTTTCTTT. Protein product: CASSSRPSEAFF. Filled out from reference TRBV7-9 and TRBJ1-1, the complete variable domain reads DTGVSQNPRHKITKRGQNVTFRCDPISEHNRLYWYRQTLGQGPEFLTYFQNEAQLEKSRLLSDRFSAERPKGSFSTLEIQRTEQGDSAMYLCASSSRPSEAFFGQGTRLTVV.

V is TRBV7-9 and J is TRBJ2-7; D not resolved. Germline CDR1 reads SEHNR; CDR2 reads FQNEAQ (reference sequence). The germline V and J ends were trimmed by 0 bases and 5 bases, with 11 bases remaining between them. This CDR3 is 14 amino acids long. CDR3 bases: TGTGCCAGCAGCTTAGCGTCTCAGGTCCACGAGCAGTACTTC. Translating gives CASSLASQVHEQYF.

This sequence joins TRBV6-4 and TRBJ2-3; D gene unclear. CDR3 length equals 13 residues. V was shortened by 6 bases and J by 4 bases, with 11 bases between the two germline ends. Germline V gives CDR1 MRHNA, CDR2 SNTAGT. The CDR3 bases are TGTGCCAGCAGCTCAACACCCGCAGATACGCAGTATTTT. Translation: CASSSTPADTQYF.